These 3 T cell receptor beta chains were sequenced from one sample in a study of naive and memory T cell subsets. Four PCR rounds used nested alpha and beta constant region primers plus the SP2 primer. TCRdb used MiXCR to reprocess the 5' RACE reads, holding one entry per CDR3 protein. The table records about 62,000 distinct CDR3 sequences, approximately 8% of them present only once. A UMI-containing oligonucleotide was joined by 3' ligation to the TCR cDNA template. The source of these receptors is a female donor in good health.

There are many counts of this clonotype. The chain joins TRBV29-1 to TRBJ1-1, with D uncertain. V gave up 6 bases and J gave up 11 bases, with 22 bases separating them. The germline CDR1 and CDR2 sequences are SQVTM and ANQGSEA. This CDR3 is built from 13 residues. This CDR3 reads CSVTKYDPAGAFF. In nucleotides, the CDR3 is TGCAGCGTCACAAAATACGACCCGGCCGGGGCTTTCTTT. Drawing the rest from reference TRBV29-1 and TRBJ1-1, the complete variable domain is SAVISQKPSRDICQRGTSLTIQCQVDSQVTMMFWYRQQPGQSLTLIATANQGSEATYESGFVIDKFPISRPNLTFSTLTVSNMSPEDSSIYLCSVTKYDPAGAFFGQGTRLTVV.

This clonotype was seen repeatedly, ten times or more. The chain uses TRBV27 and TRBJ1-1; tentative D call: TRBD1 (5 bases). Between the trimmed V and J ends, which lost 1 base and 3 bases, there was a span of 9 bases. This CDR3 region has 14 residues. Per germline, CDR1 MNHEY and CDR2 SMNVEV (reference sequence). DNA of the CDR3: TGTGCCAGCAGTTTATTTGGAGGGGACACTGAAGCTTTCTTT. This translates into CASSLFGGDTEAFF.

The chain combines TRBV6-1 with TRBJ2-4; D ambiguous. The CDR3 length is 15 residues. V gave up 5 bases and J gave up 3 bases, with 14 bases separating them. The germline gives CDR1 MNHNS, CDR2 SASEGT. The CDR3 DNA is TGTGCCAGCAGTCGAGACCACCTGGACAAAAACATTCAGTACTTC. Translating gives CASSRDHLDKNIQYF.